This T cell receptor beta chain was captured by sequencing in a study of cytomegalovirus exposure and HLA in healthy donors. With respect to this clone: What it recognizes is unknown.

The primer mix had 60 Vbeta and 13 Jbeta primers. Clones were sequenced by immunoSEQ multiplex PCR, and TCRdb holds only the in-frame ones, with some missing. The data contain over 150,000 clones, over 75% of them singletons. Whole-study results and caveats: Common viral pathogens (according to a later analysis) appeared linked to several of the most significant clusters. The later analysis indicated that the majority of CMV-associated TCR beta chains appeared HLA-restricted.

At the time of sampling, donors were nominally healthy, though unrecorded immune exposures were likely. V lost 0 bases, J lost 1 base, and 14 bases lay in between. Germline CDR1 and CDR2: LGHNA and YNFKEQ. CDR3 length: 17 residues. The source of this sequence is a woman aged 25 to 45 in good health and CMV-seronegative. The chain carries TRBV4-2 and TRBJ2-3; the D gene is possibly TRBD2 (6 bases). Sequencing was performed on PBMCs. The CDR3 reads CASSQDGTEARTDTQYF. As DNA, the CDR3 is TGTGCCAGCAGCCAAGATGGGACTGAGGCACGCACAGATACGCAGTATTTT.